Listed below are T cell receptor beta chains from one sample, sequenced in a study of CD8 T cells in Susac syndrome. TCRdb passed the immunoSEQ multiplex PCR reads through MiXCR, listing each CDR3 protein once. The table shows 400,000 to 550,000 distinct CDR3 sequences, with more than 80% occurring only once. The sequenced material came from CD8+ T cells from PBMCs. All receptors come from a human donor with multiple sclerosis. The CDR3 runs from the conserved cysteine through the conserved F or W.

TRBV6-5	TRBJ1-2	CASSYGTDYGYTF
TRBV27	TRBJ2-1	CASSLKYRVNGGSYNEQFF
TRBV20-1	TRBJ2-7	CSARDNQDSSYEQYF
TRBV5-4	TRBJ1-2	CASSLGGTANYGYTF
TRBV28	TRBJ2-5	CASSPGLAGVGETQYF
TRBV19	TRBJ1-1	CATTDRVDTEAFF
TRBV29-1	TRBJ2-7	CSVEAPGGLPYEQYF
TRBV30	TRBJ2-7	CAWSNGDIYERYF
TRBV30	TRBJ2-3	CAWSVTGATDTQYF
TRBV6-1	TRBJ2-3	CASSELGQGAIDTQYF
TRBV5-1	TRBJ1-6	CASSSRTGGYNSPLHF
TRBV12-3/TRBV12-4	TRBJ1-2	CASSRGGMDRGPYGYTF
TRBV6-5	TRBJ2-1	CASSYPGGNKQFF
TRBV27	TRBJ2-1	CASSSGLAGGYNEQFF
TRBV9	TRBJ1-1	CASSVVQGNTEAFF
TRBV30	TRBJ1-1	CAWTLHGDTEAFF
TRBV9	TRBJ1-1	CASSAFDTNTEAFF
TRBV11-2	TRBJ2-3	CASSFTGEATDTQYF
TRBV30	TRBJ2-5	CAWGFVGSIGETQYF
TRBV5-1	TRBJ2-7	CASAGTGEYEQYF
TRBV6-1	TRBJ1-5	CASSGGQGVESSQPQHF
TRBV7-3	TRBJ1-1	CASSLTPGGGEAFF
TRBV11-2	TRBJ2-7	CASSPSDRSSYEQYF
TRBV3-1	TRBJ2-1	CASSRPNYNEQFF
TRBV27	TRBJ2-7	CASSLSSGIEQYF
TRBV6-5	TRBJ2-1	CASSYSSRVHEQFF
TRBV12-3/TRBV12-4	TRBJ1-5	CASSPITREPQHF
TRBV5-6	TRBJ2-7	CASSLVRGYEQYF
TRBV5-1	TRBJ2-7	CASRSVAGEQYF
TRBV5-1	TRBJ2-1	CASSSIAGSSYNEQFF
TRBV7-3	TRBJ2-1	CASSPTTGGLFKFF
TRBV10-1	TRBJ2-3	CASSESNDESDRRHTDTQYF
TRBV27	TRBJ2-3	CASSPLREGSTDTQYF
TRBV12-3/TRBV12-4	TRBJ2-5	CASSSTGLQETQYF
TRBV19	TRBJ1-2	CASSIDATGASRDGYTF